These 6 T cell receptor beta chains came from one sample sequenced in a study of cytomegalovirus exposure and HLA in healthy donors (dated by TCRdb to about 2017). The library was generated by the immunoSEQ multiplex PCR assay. TCRdb provides this immuneACCESS table in a form limited to in-frame rearrangements. Some clones are lacking; in checked studies, under half of them reflect an unresolved V gene, and why the rest are absent is not known. The sample records some 63,000 clones, roughly nine tenths of which are singletons. The ten largest clones capture over 1% of the sample. The sample was PBMCs. All receptors come from a woman between 18 and 29 years old in good health and CMV-seronegative.

The chain joins TRBV4-1 to TRBJ2-2; no reliable D call. Trimming took off 1 base at V and 4 bases at J, with 7 bases between the two ends. The CDR3 sequence is 14 residues long. The germline V gene has CDR1 MGHRA and CDR2 YSYEKL. CDR3 in amino acids: CASSQALSTGELFF. The CDR3 DNA is TGCGCCAGCAGCCAAGCTCTATCCACCGGGGAGCTGTTTTTT.

The gene calls are TRBV4-1 and TRBJ1-1; D ambiguous. Trimming pared 6 bases from V and 1 base from J, leaving 9 bases between. There are 13 residues in the CDR3. CDR1 is MGHRA, CDR2 YSYEKL, per germline. CDR3 in amino acids: CASRGAGNTEAFF. The CDR3 DNA is TGCGCCAGCAGGGGCGCGGGGAACACTGAAGCTTTCTTT.

CDR3 DNA sequence: TGTGCCACCAGCAGAGAGAGGACTGGACTAGCAAAACCCTACAATGAGCAGTTCTTC. Its protein is CATSRERTGLAKPYNEQFF. The rearrangement links TRBV15 to TRBJ2-1, with TRBD2 matching 8 bases. The ends lost 0 bases at V and 2 bases at J; junction bases unmatched: 12. The CDR3 runs 19 residues. The germline V gene has CDR1 LNHNV and CDR2 YYDKDF (reference sequence).

The CDR3 DNA sequence: TGTGCCAGCAGCAAGACAGGGGGCGGCCTGGGAAACACCATATATTTT. Amino acid sequence: CASSKTGGGLGNTIYF. This rearrangement joins TRBV5-4 to TRBJ1-3, with TRBD1 matching 10 bases. CDR1 and CDR2 from the germline V gene are SGHNT and YYREEE (reference sequence). The J segment lost 4 bases and the V segment lost 4 bases, leaving 8 bases of the junction unmatched. The CDR3 spans 16 residues.

V gene TRBV5-6 combines with J gene TRBJ1-2; no firm D call. Trimming left V 4 bases short and J 4 bases short, with 14 bases between. Germline lookup yields CDR1 SGHDT and CDR2 YYEEEE. The CDR3 contains 14 residues. The CDR3 protein is CASSQVVISYGYTF. The CDR3, as DNA: TGTGCCAGCAGCCAAGTAGTCATCTCCTATGGCTACACCTTC.

The chain employs TRBV7-2 and TRBJ1-2; D might be TRBD1 (6 bases). The V gene's germline CDR1 is SGHTA and CDR2 FQGNSA. CDR3 length: 14 amino acids. Between the trimmed V and J ends, which lost 1 base and 6 bases, there was a span of 12 bases. The CDR3 region is CASSLVLEGDGYTF. For the CDR3, the DNA is TGTGCCAGCAGCTTAGTCCTTGAGGGGGATGGCTACACCTTC.